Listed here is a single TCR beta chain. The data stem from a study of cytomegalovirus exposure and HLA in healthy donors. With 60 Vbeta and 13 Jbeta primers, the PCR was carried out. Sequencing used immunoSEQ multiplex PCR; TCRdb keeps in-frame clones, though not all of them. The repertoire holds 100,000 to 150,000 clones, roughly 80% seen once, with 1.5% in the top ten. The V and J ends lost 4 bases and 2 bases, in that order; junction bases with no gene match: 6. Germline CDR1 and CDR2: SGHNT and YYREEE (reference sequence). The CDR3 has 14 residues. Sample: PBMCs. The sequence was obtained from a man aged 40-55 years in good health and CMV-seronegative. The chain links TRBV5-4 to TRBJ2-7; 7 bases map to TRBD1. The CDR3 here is CASSIQGKTYEQYF. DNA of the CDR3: TGTGCCAGCAGCATACAGGGGAAAACCTACGAGCAGTACTTC.